This is a list of T cell receptor beta chains from one sample in a study of T cell repertoires in cytomegalovirus infection. TCRdb independently ran MiXCR on the reads; one entry per CDR3 protein. The sample yields around 740,000 distinct CDR3 sequences, roughly 35% seen once. What was sequenced was PBMCs. Receptors were obtained from a human donor in good health (CMV status not recorded). Some clones in this sample may be carry-over from other donors' samples. The CDR3 runs from the conserved cysteine through the conserved F or W. The order of the fields is CDR3 DNA, CDR3 protein, D gene, V gene, J gene, clone size. A D gene is named only where the DNA matches it firmly. The size of a clone is reported for some rows only, either as once, few or many, or as a class for expanded clones.

TGCAGCGTTGGGGTTGAAGGGGGGAAGTATTTT	CSVGVEGGKYF	.	TRBV29-1	TRBJ2-3	few
TGTGCCAGTACCGGGACAGGGAACAATGAGCAGTTCTTC	CASTGTGNNEQFF	TRBD1	TRBV19	TRBJ2-1	.
TGTGCCTGGAGTACCGCCAGCGGGGGGGCCGCCTACAATGAGCAGTTCTTC	CAWSTASGGAAYNEQFF	TRBD2	TRBV30	TRBJ2-1	.
TGTGCCAGCGCGTCCAGGGTAGTCCCTGAAGCTTTCTTT	CASASRVVPEAFF	.	TRBV7-9	TRBJ1-1	.
TGTGCCAGCAGCTACCGGACAGTCTCCTACGAGCAGTACTTC	CASSYRTVSYEQYF	.	TRBV7-2	TRBJ2-7	many
TGCAGCGTTGAAGATCTAGACAGCTACGAGCAGTACTTC	CSVEDLDSYEQYF	.	TRBV29-1	TRBJ2-7	once
TGCAGTGCTAGACCAGCTAGCGGGATTAACACCGGGGAGCTGTTTTTT	CSARPASGINTGELFF	TRBD2	TRBV20-1	TRBJ2-2	.
TGTGCCAGCAGCCTTCAGATTGAAGCTTTCTTT	CASSLQIEAFF	.	TRBV7-9	TRBJ1-1	.
TGTGCCAGCAGCTTAGCGGATGAAGCTTTCTTT	CASSLADEAFF	.	TRBV7-9	TRBJ1-1	few
TGTGCCAGCAGTTTAAGCTGGACAGGGTTCTACGAGCAGTACTTC	CASSLSWTGFYEQYF	TRBD1	TRBV28	TRBJ2-7	.
TGTGCCAGCAGGACGACAGTTAACAATGAGCAGTTCTTC	CASRTTVNNEQFF	.	TRBV12-3/TRBV12-4	TRBJ2-1	.
TGTGCCAGCAAAGACTCATTCCCCTCCTACGAGCAGTACTTC	CASKDSFPSYEQYF	.	TRBV7-4	TRBJ2-7	.
TGTGCCAGCAGCTTAGACGGATTTAGCTCCTACAATGAGCAGTTCTTC	CASSLDGFSSYNEQFF	.	TRBV7-9	TRBJ2-1	few
TGTGCCAGCAGTTACTCGAAAGCGCGGAATCAGCCCCAGCATTTT	CASSYSKARNQPQHF	.	TRBV6-6	TRBJ1-5	few
TGCGCCAGCACCCAGGGGAGAGGTTACACCTTC	CASTQGRGYTF	.	TRBV10-2	TRBJ1-2	.
TGTGCCAGCAGCCACCCCCCCCCAACGTGGGGGGTCGTGGACTATGGCTACACCTTC	CASSHPPPTWGVVDYGYTF	.	TRBV7-9	TRBJ1-2	few
TGTGCCAGCACCACGGTCCTGGTCACTGAAGCTTTCTTT	CASTTVLVTEAFF	.	TRBV7-8	TRBJ1-1	few
TGCGCCAGCAGTGCCATCGACATAACAGGGGACACTGAAGCTTTCTTT	CASSAIDITGDTEAFF	TRBD1	TRBV10-2	TRBJ1-1	.
TGTGCCAGCAGTCCAATCGTTGGGGACACCATATATTTT	CASSPIVGDTIYF	.	TRBV9	TRBJ1-3	.
TGTGCCAGCAGCGACCTGGAGGGGGCTACAAGGGCGAACACCGGGGAGCTGTTTTTT	CASSDLEGATRANTGELFF	.	TRBV7-9	TRBJ2-2	.
TGTGCCAGCAGCTTTTTGTTTGGAATCGTGAACACCGGGGAGCTGTTTTTT	CASSFLFGIVNTGELFF	.	TRBV7-2	TRBJ2-2	many
TGTGCCAGCAGCCCTCGGCTTTGGACCGCTGAGGAAAAACTGTTTTTT	CASSPRLWTAEEKLFF	.	TRBV7-9	TRBJ1-4	.
TGTGCCAGCAGCGAGACAGGGAGGAACACTGAAGCTTTCTTT	CASSETGRNTEAFF	TRBD1	TRBV9	TRBJ1-1	.
TGCGCCAGCAGCCCAGAGGGGGGCAATCAGCCCCAGCATTTT	CASSPEGGNQPQHF	.	TRBV4-1	TRBJ1-5	many
TGTGCCAGCAGTTTACCCCGACAGGGATATACCCTCGGTGAAGCTTTCTTT	CASSLPRQGYTLGEAFF	TRBD1	TRBV12-3/TRBV12-4	TRBJ1-1	.
TGCAGTGCTAGGAGAGGTAGCGCTAGCACAGATACGCAGTATTTT	CSARRGSASTDTQYF	.	TRBV20-1	TRBJ2-3	few
TGCAGTTCTAGGCGGCTTGGGTTTAGGCCGGGACAGGGTGCCTCTAACTATGGCTACACCTTC	CSSRRLGFRPGQGASNYGYTF	TRBD1	TRBV20-1	TRBJ1-2	once
TGCGCCAGCTATCGGGGGGGACAGGGGAACACTGAAGCTTTCTTT	CASYRGGQGNTEAFF	TRBD1	TRBV5-1	TRBJ1-1	.
TGTGCCAGCACCTGGGCTGGCGGGTACTATAATGAGCAGTTCTTC	CASTWAGGYYNEQFF	.	TRBV27	TRBJ2-1	.